The T cell receptor beta chain under discussion was sequenced for a study of T cell responses to AZD1222 COVID-19 vaccine. For the study at large: Second-dose recipients at about 4 or about 12 weeks were treated as one pooled group. General study points: It should be noted that donors were predominantly white British and more often female, and clonal diversity was possibly underestimated. With two AZD1222 doses given, Spike-specific TCR breadth and depth both rose.

Only in-frame clones appear in the TCRdb table, and some are missing; sequencing was by immunoSEQ multiplex PCR. The data hold roughly 78,000 clones, with nearly 85% observed a single time. Comment on this clone: Its specificity is unknown.

The V gene's germline CDR1 is SEHNR and CDR2 FQNEAQ (reference sequence). V trimming: 1 base; J trimming: 3 bases; junction bases outside the gene matches: 7. This CDR3 has 16 amino acids. The V and J genes are TRBV7-9 and TRBJ2-3; 7 bases map to TRBD2. Sequencing was performed on peripheral blood, taken on day 0 of AZD1222 vaccination. This sequence was found in an adult in good health. CDR3 DNA sequence: TGTGCCAGCAGCTTAGTGCCGGGGGGAGGGACAGATACGCAGTATTTT. Its protein product is CASSLVPGGGTDTQYF. The entire variable domain, with the rest obtained from reference TRBV7-9 and TRBJ2-3, is as follows: DTGVSQNPRHKITKRGQNVTFRCDPISEHNRLYWYRQTLGQGPEFLTYFQNEAQLEKSRLLSDRFSAERPKGSFSTLEIQRTEQGDSAMYLCASSLVPGGGTDTQYFGPGTRLTVL.